This T cell receptor (beta chain) is from a study of blood T cell repertoires in COVID-19. The V gene end was trimmed by 1 base and the J gene end by 9 bases; junction bases not matched to a gene: 10. Per germline, CDR1 GTSNPN and CDR2 SVGIG (reference sequence). The CDR3 spans 14 residues. Profiling relied on immunoSEQ multiplex PCR, and the TCRdb table lists in-frame clones only, not all of them. This sample has 350,000 to 400,000 clones; more than 75% occur once, and the top ten carry 0.9% to 1.5%. The J gene is TRBJ2-7, the V gene TRBV30, with 9 bases identical to TRBD1. The sequence derives from a woman between 18 and 29 years old who had recovered from COVID-19. Sequencing was performed on PBMCs or T cells enriched from blood (not recorded which). CDR3 in amino acids: CAWSADRGIQGQYF. CDR3 sequence (DNA): TGTGCCTGGAGTGCCGACAGGGGGATTCAAGGGCAGTACTTC.